This TCR beta chain is drawn from a study of blood T cells in healthy people across ages. Together with a sample-barcoded 5' primer, a J-beta primer mix was included in a second PCR lasting roughly 6 to 12 cycles. Every sample produced at least 3 million CDR3-containing paired-end reads. One entry per CDR3 protein, called by TCRdb with MiXCR from the 5' RACE reads. The sample has roughly 1,300,000 distinct CDR3 sequences; 55% to 75% are singletons. Study-wide results and limits: It was held that the diversity estimates obtained from one million T cells were underestimates.

Germline CDR1 SNHLY, CDR2 FYNNEI. V was pared by 3 bases and J by 3 bases, with 16 bases between. The CDR3 is made up of 16 amino acids. Isolation per sample recovered at least 7 million PBMCs. About this clonotype: The antigen is not known.

The V call is TRBV2, the J call TRBJ2-3; D might be TRBD2 (6 bases). The sample taken for sequencing was blood. The receptor comes from a young man in good health. CDR3 protein: CASSEGPPSGTDTQYF. In DNA, the CDR3 is TGTGCCAGCAGTGAGGGACCACCAAGCGGGACAGATACGCAGTATTTT.